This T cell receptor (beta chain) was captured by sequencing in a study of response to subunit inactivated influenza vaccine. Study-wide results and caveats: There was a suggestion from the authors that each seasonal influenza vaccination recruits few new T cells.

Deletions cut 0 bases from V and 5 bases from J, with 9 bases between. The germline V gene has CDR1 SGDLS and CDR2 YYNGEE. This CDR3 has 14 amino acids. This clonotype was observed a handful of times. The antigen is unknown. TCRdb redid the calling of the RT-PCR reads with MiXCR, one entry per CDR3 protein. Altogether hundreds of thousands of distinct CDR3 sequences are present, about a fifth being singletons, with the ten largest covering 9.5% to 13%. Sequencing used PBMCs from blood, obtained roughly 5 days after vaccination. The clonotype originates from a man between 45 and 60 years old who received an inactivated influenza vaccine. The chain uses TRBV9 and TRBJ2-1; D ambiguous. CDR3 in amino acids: CASSVGIKNNEQFF. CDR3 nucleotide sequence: TGTGCCAGCAGCGTAGGGATCAAAAACAATGAGCAGTTCTTC.